The clone carrying this T cell receptor (beta chain) showed up many times. The antigen is not known. This sample was taken from a study of T cells in Graves' hyperthyroidism and ophthalmopathy. The study, taken as a whole, reports: With a median lead of roughly 6.2 months before onset, the model predicted ophthalmopathy.

TCR beta CDR3 regions were amplified from RNA. An initial round of RT-PCR targeting the TCR CDR3 relied on the HTBI primer set. MiXCR, run by TCRdb on the multiplex PCR reads, gives a single entry per CDR3 protein. The repertoire holds hundreds of thousands of distinct CDR3 sequences, with less than 20% as singletons. V was cut by 3 bases and J by 3 bases, with 11 bases left in between. Per germline, CDR1 SEHNR and CDR2 FQNEAQ (reference sequence). The CDR3 consists of 14 residues. Thyroid ultrasound and orbital computed tomography, with clinical symptoms and serum thyroxine and TRAb, informed diagnoses.

Material for sequencing was blood. The chain couples TRBV7-9 to TRBJ1-1; D remains unclear. This sequence originates from a man aged 50 or older with Graves' ophthalmopathy. Here the CDR3 reads CASSFRLTDTEAFF. The CDR3 DNA reads as TGTGCCAGCAGCTTTCGCCTAACGGACACTGAAGCTTTCTTT.